Presented here are 7 T cell receptor beta chains from one specimen sequenced in a study of CD8 T cells in ankylosing spondylitis. A single record per CDR3 protein comes from TCRdb applying MiXCR to the 5' RACE reads. The data hold 700,000 to 1,000,000 distinct CDR3 sequences, with roughly 10% observed a single time. Whole-study findings and limits: Characteristic, it appeared, of ankylosing spondylitis blood was a TCR beta motif of eight highly homologous variants.

The antigens these receptors bind are not known. The sample was blood, either unsorted or a sorted T cell fraction (not recorded which). These receptor sequences come from a male donor with ankylosing spondylitis.

There are a few counts of this clonotype. This sequence joins TRBV7-2 and TRBJ2-3, with D possibly called TRBD1 or TRBD2 (5 bases each). Germline V CDR1 and CDR2: SGHTA, FQGNSA. This CDR3 contains 12 residues. V was shortened by 1 base and J by 10 bases, with 9 bases between the two germline ends. CDR3 protein: CASSLDRRAQYF. The CDR3 nucleotides are TGTGCCAGCAGCTTAGACAGGCGGGCGCAGTATTTT. The full variable domain, rest sourced from reference TRBV7-2 and TRBJ2-3, is GAGVSQSPSNKVTEKGKDVELRCDPISGHTALYWYRQSLGQGLEFLIYFQGNSAPDKSGLPSDRFSAERTGGSVSTLTIQRTQQEDSAVYLCASSLDRRAQYFGPGTRLTVL.

This clonotype was recorded a few times. The genes are TRBV6-6 and TRBJ2-7, with 9 bases fitting TRBD2. The germline CDR1 and CDR2 sequences are MNHNY and SVGAGI (reference sequence). The trim removed 1 base at V and 5 bases at J, leaving 0 bases unmatched. The CDR3 sequence is 13 residues long. The CDR3, as DNA: TGTGCCAGCAGTTACTGGACTAGCGACGAGCAGTACTTC. This gives the protein CASSYWTSDEQYF.

In the case of this clonotype: One end of the junction does not line up with germline, which may come from a read error. The chain joins TRBV5-1 to TRBJ1-3; 8 bases agree with TRBD1. The CDR3 contains 15 residues. Germline-derived CDR1 and CDR2 are SGHRS and YFSETQ. For the CDR3, the DNA is TGCGCCAGCAGATTGGCCACAGGGGGTGGAAACACCATATATTTT. The encoded protein is CASRLATGGGNTIYF.

This clonotype was seen only a few times. The V gene is TRBV6-1, the J gene TRBJ1-2, with D possibly TRBD1 on 5 matching bases. The germline gives CDR1 MNHNS, CDR2 SASEGT. The CDR3 is 13 amino acids. V was shortened by 6 bases and J by 8 bases, with 16 bases between the two germline ends. CDR3 loop: CASRGHGFGGYTF. CDR3 in DNA: TGTGCCAGCAGGGGGCACGGGTTTGGAGGCTACACCTTC.

This clonotype has a handful of counts. J is TRBJ2-1 and V is TRBV29-1, with a possible D match to TRBD1 (6 bases). The V end lost 6 bases, the J end lost 8 bases, and 14 bases lay between the germline ends. This CDR3 comprises 12 residues. Germline V gene sequence: CDR1 SQVTM, CDR2 ANQGSEA. The CDR3 loop is CSVTPGQDEQFF. The CDR3 DNA reads as TGCAGCGTGACACCGGGACAAGATGAGCAGTTCTTC.

Only a few counts were recorded for this clonotype. The chain couples TRBV5-1 to TRBJ2-7; 8 nucleotides line up with TRBD1. CDR3 length equals 13 residues. With 5 bases clipped from V and 3 bases from J, the junction kept 4 bases outside the gene matches. Germline CDR1 reads SGHRS; CDR2 reads YFSETQ. The CDR3 DNA is TGCGCCAGCAGGGGGACAGGTAACTACGAGCAGTACTTC. Amino acids: CASRGTGNYEQYF.

The gene calls are TRBV4-3 and TRBJ2-2; 7 bases fit TRBD1. CDR3 size: 17 residues. Germline-derived CDR1 and CDR2 are LGHNA and YSLEER. V lost 1 base to trimming and J lost 0 bases; unmatched junction nucleotides: 5. CDR3 in DNA: TGCGCCAGCAGCCAAGTACCAGGGACAGCGAACACCGGGGAGCTGTTTTTT. It yields the protein CASSQVPGTANTGELFF.